The 17 T cell receptor beta chains given below trace back to one sample, sequenced in a study of cytomegalovirus exposure and HLA in healthy donors. PCR primers comprised 60 Vbeta and 13 Jbeta primers. TCRdb keeps only in-frame clones here, not all; method: immunoSEQ multiplex PCR. The sample has 180,000 or so clones, about four fifths seen once. Source material: PBMCs. These receptors all stem from a woman in her twenties or thirties in good health and CMV-seronegative.

The genes are TRBV30 and TRBJ2-5, with 13 bases matching TRBD2. Trimming took 4 bases from V and 3 from J; bases not matched to a gene: 11. Germline V gene data show CDR1 as GTSNPN and CDR2 as SVGIG (reference sequence). This CDR3 comprises 17 residues. CDR3 in amino acids: CAWMELTSGGAEETQYF. CDR3 coding DNA: TGTGCCTGGATGGAGCTAACTAGCGGGGGGGCCGAAGAGACCCAGTACTTC. Supplemented by reference TRBV30 and TRBJ2-5, the full variable domain reads SQTIHQWPATLVQPVGSPLSLECTVEGTSNPNLYWYRQAAGRGLQLLFYSVGIGQISSEVPQNLSASRPQDRQFILSSKKLLLSDSGFYLCAWMELTSGGAEETQYFGPGTRLLVL.

This clone occurred a few times. The J gene is TRBJ1-5, the V gene TRBV27; D perhaps matches TRBD1 (5 bases). The CDR3 spans 17 residues. V shed 5 bases and J shed 2 bases, with 19 bases lying between them. Germline V gene data show CDR1 as MNHEY and CDR2 as SMNVEV (reference sequence). The CDR3 DNA sequence: TGTGCCAGCAGTAGAGCTACAGGCGATCCGGGCAATCAGCCCCAGCATTTT. Encoded protein: CASSRATGDPGNQPQHF.

This clone was picked up one time. The V gene is TRBV7-2, the J gene TRBJ2-5; 9 bases align to TRBD2. The CDR3 consists of 15 residues. V lost 5 bases and J lost 5; bases outside the gene matches: 9. Germline CDR1 and CDR2: SGHTA and FQGNSA. CDR3 coding DNA: TGTGCCAGCAGCAATCGGGCGGGGGGGCTTGAGACCCAGTACTTC. It specifies CASSNRAGGLETQYF.

J is TRBJ2-3 and V is TRBV30, with a weak D call TRBD1 (6 bases). With 2 bases removed from V and 3 bases from J, the gap between germline ends came to 15 bases. Germline V gene sequence: CDR1 GTSNPN, CDR2 SVGIG (reference sequence). The CDR3 has 15 amino acids. The CDR3 protein is CAWSPPGDVTDTQYF. CDR3 sequence (DNA): TGTGCCTGGAGTCCGCCAGGGGACGTAACAGATACGCAGTATTTT.

The genes are TRBV6-6 and TRBJ1-2; 7 nucleotides line up with TRBD1. Germline CDR1 and CDR2: MNHNY and SVGAGI (reference sequence). Germline trimming cut 5 bases from V and 5 bases from J; bases unmatched to any gene: 8. The CDR3 has 14 amino acids. The CDR3 DNA sequence: TGTGCCAGCAGTGGACAAGGGACAGATTATGGCTACACCTTC. Translated, it gives CASSGQGTDYGYTF.

This clone showed up just once. The CDR3 loop is CASSFDGLMLDTEAFF. The CDR3 nucleotides are TGTGCCAGCAGCTTCGACGGACTGATGTTGGACACTGAAGCTTTCTTT. The genes are TRBV7-2 and TRBJ1-1, with no clear D. This CDR3 has 16 residues. The germline CDR1 and CDR2 sequences are SGHTA and FQGNSA. V was trimmed by 3 bases and J by 3 bases, leaving 17 bases between them.

The chain joins TRBV9 to TRBJ1-5; D uncertain. Trimming removed 2 bases from V and 3 bases from J, with 6 bases in between. Germline loops: CDR1 SGDLS, CDR2 YYNGEE. The CDR3 is 13 residues long. In DNA, the CDR3 is TGTGCCAGCAGCGTCGGGGACAATCAGCCCCAGCATTTT. Translating gives CASSVGDNQPQHF.

The V call is TRBV7-9, the J call TRBJ1-1; D unresolved. V lost 5 bases to trimming and J lost 4 bases, with 14 bases between them. CDR1 is SEHNR, CDR2 FQNEAQ, per germline (reference sequence). This CDR3 spans 14 amino acids. CDR3 loop: CASSLGLVRTEAFF. Written as DNA, the CDR3 is TGTGCCAGCAGCCTCGGTCTTGTACGCACTGAAGCTTTCTTT.

The V call is TRBV7-2, the J call TRBJ1-1; maybe TRBD1 (6 bases). The CDR3 sequence is 14 residues long. With 5 bases removed from V and 5 bases from J, the gap between germline ends came to 15 bases. Germline V gene data show CDR1 as SGHTA and CDR2 as FQGNSA. CDR3 sequence (DNA): TGTGCCAGCAGCCCCCCGGGGGGCCGGACTGAAGCTTTCTTT. Amino acids: CASSPPGGRTEAFF.

A few counts support this clone. The chain uses TRBV7-6 and TRBJ1-6; 8 positions agree with TRBD1. V shed 5 bases and J 7 bases; nucleotides not matched to a gene: 4. The CDR3 contains 14 residues. Germline lookup yields CDR1 SGHVS and CDR2 FNYEAQ. CDR3 loop: CASSAGQENSPLHF. The CDR3 nucleotides read TGTGCCAGCAGCGCGGGACAGGAGAATTCACCCCTCCACTTT.

The rearrangement uses TRBV7-2 and TRBJ2-5; D remains unclear. The CDR3 spans 14 residues. Germline CDR1 is SGHTA and CDR2 is FQGNSA. The V end was cut by 5 bases, the J end by 5 bases, with 15 bases between. The CDR3 DNA reads TGTGCCAGCAGCCATGGCGACAACTGGGAGACCCAGTACTTC. Its protein is CASSHGDNWETQYF.

V is TRBV5-4 and J is TRBJ1-5, with 11 bases identical to TRBD1. Germline V lookup: CDR1 SGHNT, CDR2 YYREEE (reference sequence). Trimming cost V 4 bases and J 7 bases; bases outside gene matches: 4. The CDR3 is made up of 14 amino acids. This chain's CDR3 is CASSEGQGDQPQHF. The CDR3 bases are TGTGCCAGCAGCGAGGGACAGGGGGACCAGCCCCAGCATTTT.

The V gene is TRBV6-6, the J gene TRBJ2-1; weak D call: TRBD2 (5 bases). Germline values: CDR1 MNHNY, CDR2 SVGAGI (reference sequence). Trimming removed 3 bases from V and 3 bases from J, with 12 bases in between. CDR3 length equals 15 residues. The CDR3 loop is CASSYGGPGYNEQFF. The CDR3 coding sequence is TGTGCCAGCAGTTATGGCGGGCCCGGCTACAATGAGCAGTTCTTC.

The chain recombines TRBV6-5 with TRBJ2-3; 7 positions match TRBD2. Per the germline V gene, CDR1 is MNHEY and CDR2 is SVGAGI. The CDR3 contains 13 residues. J lost 3 bases, V lost 9 bases, and 6 bases had no gene match. The CDR3 here is CASASGETDTQYF. CDR3 DNA sequence: TGTGCCAGTGCCAGCGGGGAAACAGATACGCAGTATTTT.

CDR3: CASSVLAGALYNEQFF. CDR3 DNA sequence: TGTGCCAGCAGCGTTCTCGCGGGGGCCCTCTACAATGAGCAGTTCTTC. The chain combines TRBV9 with TRBJ2-1; the D gene is possibly TRBD2 (7 bases). Trimming shortened V by 2 bases and J by 3 bases, and 15 bases separated the two germline ends. This CDR3 has 16 amino acids. Germline CDR1 is SGDLS and CDR2 is YYNGEE.

The CDR3 DNA reads TGCGCCAGCAGCTCGGGACTAGCGGGGGGCCTTAGCACAGATACGCAGTATTTT. Translated: CASSSGLAGGLSTDTQYF. The V and J genes are TRBV5-1 and TRBJ2-3, with 15 bases identical to TRBD2. The trim removed 3 bases at V and 0 bases at J, leaving 5 bases unmatched. The CDR3 has 18 amino acids. Per germline, CDR1 SGHRS and CDR2 YFSETQ.

This chain connects TRBV7-2 to TRBJ2-7, with 10 bases that match TRBD1. Germline V gives CDR1 SGHTA, CDR2 FQGNSA. There are 17 residues in the CDR3. Trimming cost V 5 bases and J 3 bases; bases outside gene matches: 13. The CDR3 region is CASSLQGGTGAVYEQYF. The CDR3 DNA follows: TGTGCCAGCAGCCTACAGGGAGGGACAGGGGCCGTCTACGAGCAGTACTTC.